Listed below are T cell receptor beta chains from one sample, sequenced in a study of T cells after somatic rescue of genetic block. Clones were sequenced by immunoSEQ multiplex PCR, and TCRdb holds only the in-frame ones, with some missing. The sample records tens of thousands of clones, 90% to 97% being singletons. The sequencing sample was made of peripheral blood mononuclear cells (PBMCs). The receptors stem from a child younger than two. Both conserved end residues are part of each CDR3. A D gene is named only where the DNA matches it firmly. Part of the rows lack a size; the others show once, few, many or a class for expanded clones.

v_call: TRBV7-6
d_call: TRBD1
j_call: TRBJ1-2
clone_size: .
cdr3_nt: TGTGCCAGCAGCTCCGGGACAGGGAAAGGCTACACCTTC
cdr3_aa: CASSSGTGKGYTF

v_call: TRBV7-9
d_call: TRBD2
j_call: TRBJ2-5
clone_size: .
cdr3_nt: TGTGCCAGCAGCCCTAGCGGGAGGGCCAGGGAGACCCAGTACTTC
cdr3_aa: CASSPSGRARETQYF

v_call: TRBV7-3
d_call: TRBD1
j_call: TRBJ2-7
clone_size: .
cdr3_nt: TGTGCCAGCAGCTTAAGCAGGGGGCTTGAGCAGTACTTC
cdr3_aa: CASSLSRGLEQYF

v_call: TRBV5-8
d_call: TRBD1
j_call: TRBJ2-1
clone_size: once
cdr3_nt: TGTGCCAGCAGCTTGTATTGGACAGGGGACAATGAGCAGTTCTTC
cdr3_aa: CASSLYWTGDNEQFF

v_call: TRBV5-1
d_call: TRBD2
j_call: TRBJ2-2
clone_size: .
cdr3_nt: TGCGCCAGCAGCGCTGGACTAGCGGGAGCCAACACCGGGGAGCTGTTTTTT
cdr3_aa: CASSAGLAGANTGELFF

v_call: TRBV5-1
d_call: .
j_call: TRBJ2-7
clone_size: .
cdr3_nt: TGCGCCAGCAGCTTGATGGGGAGCGTCTCCTACGAGCAGTACTTC
cdr3_aa: CASSLMGSVSYEQYF

v_call: TRBV7-9
d_call: TRBD1
j_call: TRBJ1-4
clone_size: .
cdr3_nt: TGTGCCAGCAGCTTAGTTTGGACAGGGGAAGAAAAACTGTTTTTT
cdr3_aa: CASSLVWTGEEKLFF

v_call: TRBV19
d_call: .
j_call: TRBJ1-6
clone_size: .
cdr3_nt: TGTGCCAGTAGGCACGCCATGGGGAATTCACCCCTCCACTTT
cdr3_aa: CASRHAMGNSPLHF

v_call: TRBV7-9
d_call: TRBD1
j_call: TRBJ1-4
clone_size: .
cdr3_nt: TGTGCCAGCAGCTTCGGGACAGGGGGCGAAAAACTGTTTTTT
cdr3_aa: CASSFGTGGEKLFF

v_call: TRBV27
d_call: TRBD2
j_call: TRBJ2-3
clone_size: .
cdr3_nt: TGTGCCAGCAGTCGGACTAGCGGGAGGGCCCCATCAGATACGCAGTATTTT
cdr3_aa: CASSRTSGRAPSDTQYF

v_call: TRBV7-6
d_call: TRBD2
j_call: TRBJ2-3
clone_size: .
cdr3_nt: TGTGCCAGCAGCTCCTCGACTAGCGGAGATACGCAGTATTTT
cdr3_aa: CASSSSTSGDTQYF

v_call: TRBV27
d_call: .
j_call: TRBJ1-4
clone_size: once
cdr3_nt: TGTGCCAGCAGTTTGTTCCAGGGTGGAGAAAAACTGTTTTTT
cdr3_aa: CASSLFQGGEKLFF

v_call: TRBV7-9
d_call: TRBD2
j_call: TRBJ2-6
clone_size: .
cdr3_nt: TGTGCCAGCAGCTTACCAGGGACTAGCGGGAGGGCTGGGGCCAACGTCCTGACTTTC
cdr3_aa: CASSLPGTSGRAGANVLTF

v_call: TRBV7-9
d_call: .
j_call: TRBJ2-7
clone_size: .
cdr3_nt: TGTGCCAGCAGTCCCGACAGGCTCCCTTCCTCCTACGAGCAGTACTTC
cdr3_aa: CASSPDRLPSSYEQYF

v_call: TRBV9
d_call: .
j_call: TRBJ2-3
clone_size: .
cdr3_nt: TGTGCCAGCAGCCCCGGAGGGGGCACAGATACGCAGTATTTT
cdr3_aa: CASSPGGGTDTQYF

v_call: TRBV19
d_call: .
j_call: TRBJ2-1
clone_size: .
cdr3_nt: TGTGCCAGTAGTATACGGGTCCCCTACAATGAGCAGTTCTTC
cdr3_aa: CASSIRVPYNEQFF

v_call: TRBV7-9
d_call: .
j_call: TRBJ2-2
clone_size: .
cdr3_nt: TGTGCCAGCAGCTTACGGGGCACCGGGGAGCTGTTTTTT
cdr3_aa: CASSLRGTGELFF

v_call: TRBV6-1
d_call: .
j_call: TRBJ1-2
clone_size: .
cdr3_nt: TGTGCCAGCAGTTACAACTATGGCTACACCTTC
cdr3_aa: CASSYNYGYTF

v_call: TRBV2
d_call: .
j_call: TRBJ2-2
clone_size: .
cdr3_nt: TGTGCCAGCAGTCACGGGAGTCGGGAGCTGTTTTTT
cdr3_aa: CASSHGSRELFF

v_call: TRBV9
d_call: .
j_call: TRBJ2-2
clone_size: .
cdr3_nt: TGTGCCAGCAGCTCCCGGGACACCGGGGAGCTGTTTTTT
cdr3_aa: CASSSRDTGELFF

v_call: TRBV27
d_call: TRBD2
j_call: TRBJ2-3
clone_size: .
cdr3_nt: TGTGCCAGCAGTTCCCCAGGGAGGGGCACAGATACGCAGTATTTT
cdr3_aa: CASSSPGRGTDTQYF

v_call: TRBV4-2
d_call: TRBD2
j_call: TRBJ2-4
clone_size: .
cdr3_nt: TGTGCCAGCAGCCATCTCTCTAGCGGGAAACTGGCCAAAAACATTCAGTACTTC
cdr3_aa: CASSHLSSGKLAKNIQYF

v_call: TRBV27
d_call: TRBD2
j_call: TRBJ2-3
clone_size: .
cdr3_nt: TGTGCCAGCTCTGCAGCGGGAGGAAGCACAGATACGCAGTATTTT
cdr3_aa: CASSAAGGSTDTQYF

v_call: TRBV11-2
d_call: TRBD1
j_call: TRBJ1-2
clone_size: .
cdr3_nt: TGTGCCAGCAGCCCTCTAGGGACAGACTACTATGGCTACACCTTC
cdr3_aa: CASSPLGTDYYGYTF

v_call: TRBV4-1
d_call: .
j_call: TRBJ2-3
clone_size: .
cdr3_nt: TGCGCCAGCAGCCAAGGGGGCTTTTCCACAGATACGCAGTATTTT
cdr3_aa: CASSQGGFSTDTQYF

v_call: TRBV9
d_call: TRBD2
j_call: TRBJ2-3
clone_size: .
cdr3_nt: TGTGCCAGCAGCGTCTCCGGGACTATCACAGATACGCAGTATTTT
cdr3_aa: CASSVSGTITDTQYF

v_call: TRBV7-2
d_call: TRBD2
j_call: TRBJ2-7
clone_size: .
cdr3_nt: TGTGCCAGCAGTCTGGCCGGGACAACGGGACTAGCGGGGGCCTACGAGCAGTACTTC
cdr3_aa: CASSLAGTTGLAGAYEQYF

v_call: TRBV30
d_call: TRBD2
j_call: TRBJ2-1
clone_size: .
cdr3_nt: TGTGCCTGGAGTGTGCTCTTAGCGGGAGAGCAGTTCTTC
cdr3_aa: CAWSVLLAGEQFF

v_call: TRBV7-2
d_call: TRBD1
j_call: TRBJ1-1
clone_size: once
cdr3_nt: TGTGCCAGCAGCTTAGCGCCGACAGGGGGCACTGAAGCTTTCTTT
cdr3_aa: CASSLAPTGGTEAFF

v_call: TRBV12-5
d_call: TRBD2
j_call: TRBJ2-1
clone_size: .
cdr3_nt: TGTGCTAGTGGTTTGGTAAGGGGACCGGGACTAGCGGGAGGGCCGAGCTCCTACAATGAGCAGTTCTTC
cdr3_aa: CASGLVRGPGLAGGPSSYNEQFF

v_call: TRBV7-9
d_call: .
j_call: TRBJ2-1
clone_size: .
cdr3_nt: TGTGCCAGCAGCCCGAGGGGGAGGTCCTACAATGAGCAGTTCTTC
cdr3_aa: CASSPRGRSYNEQFF

v_call: TRBV5-1
d_call: .
j_call: TRBJ2-3
clone_size: .
cdr3_nt: TGCGCCAGCAGCTTGGCAGGAGTCTCTAGCACAGATACGCAGTATTTT
cdr3_aa: CASSLAGVSSTDTQYF

v_call: TRBV27
d_call: .
j_call: TRBJ1-4
clone_size: .
cdr3_nt: TGTGCCAGCAGTTTATATCCGGTCGTAAATGAAAAACTGTTTTTT
cdr3_aa: CASSLYPVVNEKLFF

v_call: TRBV30
d_call: TRBD1
j_call: TRBJ1-2
clone_size: .
cdr3_nt: TGTGCCTGGAGCTTTGGACAGGGGATCTATGGCTACACCTTC
cdr3_aa: CAWSFGQGIYGYTF

v_call: TRBV27
d_call: TRBD1
j_call: TRBJ1-1
clone_size: .
cdr3_nt: TGTGCCAGCAGTTGGACAGGGGGCACTGAAGCTTTCTTT
cdr3_aa: CASSWTGGTEAFF

v_call: TRBV4-2
d_call: TRBD2
j_call: TRBJ2-3
clone_size: .
cdr3_nt: TGTGCCAGCAGCCACGATAGGGCGGGAGGCTTCACAGATACGCAGTATTTT
cdr3_aa: CASSHDRAGGFTDTQYF

v_call: TRBV5-4
d_call: .
j_call: TRBJ2-1
clone_size: .
cdr3_nt: TGTGCCAGCAGCTTGAAATCGGGTGGGACGAATGAGCAGTTCTTC
cdr3_aa: CASSLKSGGTNEQFF

v_call: TRBV6-6
d_call: TRBD2
j_call: TRBJ2-7
clone_size: .
cdr3_nt: TGTGCCAGTGGACTAGCGGGAGTGTCCTACGAGCAGTACTTC
cdr3_aa: CASGLAGVSYEQYF

v_call: TRBV5-1
d_call: TRBD2
j_call: TRBJ2-3
clone_size: .
cdr3_nt: TGCGCCAGCAGCTTGGCAGCTAGCGGGAGCACAGATACGCAGTATTTT
cdr3_aa: CASSLAASGSTDTQYF

v_call: TRBV6-1
d_call: .
j_call: TRBJ1-1
clone_size: .
cdr3_nt: TGTGCCAGCAGTGAAGGGGGGAATCGGGGTTTCTTT
cdr3_aa: CASSEGGNRGFF

v_call: TRBV19
d_call: TRBD1
j_call: TRBJ1-2
clone_size: .
cdr3_nt: TGTGCCAGTAGTATAGCACCGGGACAGGTTGGCTCTGGCTACACCTTC
cdr3_aa: CASSIAPGQVGSGYTF

v_call: TRBV28
d_call: .
j_call: TRBJ1-3
clone_size: .
cdr3_nt: TGTGCCAGCAGTGGTCCGGGGTCTGGAAACACCATATATTTT
cdr3_aa: CASSGPGSGNTIYF

v_call: TRBV5-1
d_call: .
j_call: TRBJ2-1
clone_size: .
cdr3_nt: TGCGCCAGCAGCCCCGAGGGGGGTTCCTACAATGAGCAGTTCTTC
cdr3_aa: CASSPEGGSYNEQFF

v_call: TRBV7-9
d_call: TRBD1
j_call: TRBJ2-4
clone_size: .
cdr3_nt: TGTGCCAGCAGCCAAAATGCCGGGACAGACATTCAGTACTTC
cdr3_aa: CASSQNAGTDIQYF

v_call: TRBV7-9
d_call: .
j_call: TRBJ2-2
clone_size: once
cdr3_nt: TGTGCCAGCAGCTTAACCCTAGCGAACACCGGGGAGCTGTTTTTT
cdr3_aa: CASSLTLANTGELFF

v_call: TRBV29-1
d_call: TRBD1
j_call: TRBJ1-2
clone_size: .
cdr3_nt: TGCAGCGTGGACAGGGACTATGGCTACACCTTC
cdr3_aa: CSVDRDYGYTF

v_call: TRBV5-4
d_call: .
j_call: TRBJ1-2
clone_size: few
cdr3_nt: TGTGCCAGCAGCCACCAAAACTATGGCTACACCTTC
cdr3_aa: CASSHQNYGYTF

v_call: TRBV5-1
d_call: TRBD2
j_call: TRBJ2-7
clone_size: .
cdr3_nt: TGCGCCAGCAGCCCAGTCCAGCGGGAGTGGTACGAGCAGTACTTC
cdr3_aa: CASSPVQREWYEQYF

v_call: TRBV4-1
d_call: TRBD2
j_call: TRBJ2-7
clone_size: once
cdr3_nt: TGCGCCAGCAGCCAAGATCGGGCAGCGGGAGGTAAGGAGCAGTACTTC
cdr3_aa: CASSQDRAAGGKEQYF

v_call: TRBV7-9
d_call: .
j_call: TRBJ1-1
clone_size: .
cdr3_nt: TGTGCCAGCCACACCCGGGGAGGGACTGAAGCTTTCTTT
cdr3_aa: CASHTRGGTEAFF

v_call: TRBV28
d_call: .
j_call: TRBJ2-3
clone_size: .
cdr3_nt: TGTGCCAGCAGTTTCGCCCGTTCGGCTCCGGGATCACTGGCAGATACGCAGTATTTT
cdr3_aa: CASSFARSAPGSLADTQYF

v_call: TRBV10-1
d_call: .
j_call: TRBJ2-7
clone_size: .
cdr3_nt: TGCGCCAGCAGAGCATACGAGCAGTACTTC
cdr3_aa: CASRAYEQYF

v_call: TRBV19
d_call: TRBD1
j_call: TRBJ1-2
clone_size: once
cdr3_nt: TGTGCCAGTTTCGCCGGACAGGGCTTCTATGGCTACACCTTC
cdr3_aa: CASFAGQGFYGYTF

v_call: TRBV25-1
d_call: .
j_call: TRBJ2-5
clone_size: .
cdr3_nt: TGTGCCAGCAGTGATGAAAACCAAGAGACCCAGTACTTC
cdr3_aa: CASSDENQETQYF

v_call: TRBV7-2
d_call: .
j_call: TRBJ1-3
clone_size: .
cdr3_nt: TGTGCCAGCAGCTTTTACAGAAACACCATATATTTT
cdr3_aa: CASSFYRNTIYF

v_call: TRBV19
d_call: .
j_call: TRBJ2-7
clone_size: .
cdr3_nt: TGTGCCAGTAGGGGGACTGGGGACTACGAGCAGTACTTC
cdr3_aa: CASRGTGDYEQYF